The subject of this entry is one T cell receptor (beta chain). No antigen is known for it. Germline is not matched at one junction end, which may reflect a read error. This sample includes further DNA sequences coding for the same CDR3. The CDR3 runs 14 amino acids, cysteine and phenylalanine included. Only the CDR3 DNA is retained, 42 bases long and in frame from the first base. Based on the germline V gene, the CDR1 and CDR2 sequences are SQVTM and ANQGSEA. The data derive from a study of radiotherapy plus CTLA-4 blockade in lung cancer (dated by TCRdb to the late 2010s). In terms of the full investigation: Objective responses were observed in around 20% of enrolled patients, and disease control was achieved in around 28%.

In this study, focal radiation therapy paired with CTLA-4 blockade (ipilimumab) was tested in patients who had chemo-refractory metastatic non-small-cell lung cancer. Libraries were built with the immunoSEQ multiplex PCR assay. In TCRdb, the immuneACCESS table is reduced to in-frame sequences with V and J assigned. These tables do not hold every clone; where another copy was compared, an unresolved V gene accounts for under half, and the others remain unexplained. Across this sample there are roughly 100,000 clones, with over 75% seen only once. The ten largest account for around 2% of the sample. Study-wide conclusions, independent of this receptor: After treatment with radiotherapy and ipilimumab, TCR clones that originated in tumors expanded in peripheral blood. Increased serum interferon-beta after radiation, together with early dynamic changes in blood T cell clones, were reported to be the strongest predictors of response.

The source was peripheral blood, collected from a patient treated with radiotherapy plus ipilimumab. This chain is built from TRBV29-1 and TRBJ2-1; TRBD2 is a possible D gene, resting on 7 matching bases. This clonotype was sampled from a human donor with non-small cell lung cancer that progressed on radiotherapy plus ipilimumab. Some clones in this sample may be carry-over from other donors' samples. The sequence in DNA is TGCAGCGTTGTAGGGGGGGTCAGGGGTGATGAACAGTTCTTC. The translation is CSVVGGVRGDEQFF.